This is a list of T cell receptor beta chains from one sample in a study of blood T cells in healthy people across ages. MiXCR, run by TCRdb on the 5' RACE reads, gives a single entry per CDR3 protein. The sample holds fewer than 1.5 million distinct CDR3 sequences, roughly 45% seen once. The sequencing input was blood. The receptors originated from a woman between 18 and 29 years old in good health. Each CDR3 is given with its conserved first and last residue. Each record gives: D gene, V gene, clone size, J gene, CDR3 DNA, CDR3 protein. The D gene is left open where the match is weak. Expanded clones get a size class; other rows say once, few or many, or leave the size out.

d_call: -; v_call: TRBV29-1; clone_size: -; j_call: TRBJ2-5; cdr3_nt: TGCAGCGTTGAAATCGGCGGTTGGGAGACCCAGTACTTC; cdr3_aa: CSVEIGGWETQYF
d_call: -; v_call: TRBV7-9; clone_size: -; j_call: TRBJ1-5; cdr3_nt: TGTGCCAGCAGCTTAGCGCTAGCAGGGAATCAGCCCCAGCATTTT; cdr3_aa: CASSLALAGNQPQHF
d_call: TRBD2; v_call: TRBV6-2/TRBV6-3; clone_size: -; j_call: TRBJ2-3; cdr3_nt: TGTGCCAGCAGGGGGAGCGGGGGGGCCGCAGATACGCAGTATTTT; cdr3_aa: CASRGSGGAADTQYF
d_call: -; v_call: TRBV30; clone_size: once; j_call: TRBJ1-4; cdr3_nt: TGTGCCTGTAACAGGGCGGCTAATGAAAAACTGTTTTTT; cdr3_aa: CACNRAANEKLFF
d_call: TRBD2; v_call: TRBV20-1; clone_size: -; j_call: TRBJ2-1; cdr3_nt: TGCAGTGCTCCCGGGAGCGGGAGGCTCTGCAATGAGCAGTTCTTC; cdr3_aa: CSAPGSGRLCNEQFF
d_call: -; v_call: TRBV5-4; clone_size: -; j_call: TRBJ1-5; cdr3_nt: TGTGCCAGCAGCCTAGGGGCCCGTCAGCCCCAGCATTTT; cdr3_aa: CASSLGARQPQHF
d_call: TRBD2; v_call: TRBV30; clone_size: -; j_call: TRBJ2-3; cdr3_nt: TGTGCCTCGGAAACCCAGCGGGGGTATGGAGATACGCAGTATTTT; cdr3_aa: CASETQRGYGDTQYF
d_call: -; v_call: TRBV3-1; clone_size: -; j_call: TRBJ1-1; cdr3_nt: TGTGCCAGCAGCCCCGAGGGCTATACTGAAGCTTTCTTT; cdr3_aa: CASSPEGYTEAFF
d_call: -; v_call: TRBV14; clone_size: few; j_call: TRBJ1-2; cdr3_nt: TGTGCCAGCAGCCCTCCGTGGGGACCAACCTATGGCTACACCTTC; cdr3_aa: CASSPPWGPTYGYTF
d_call: TRBD1; v_call: TRBV4-1; clone_size: -; j_call: TRBJ1-5; cdr3_nt: TGCGCCAGCAGCCGGGACAGGGAATTCGGTCAGCCCCAGCATTTT; cdr3_aa: CASSRDREFGQPQHF
d_call: TRBD2; v_call: TRBV20-1; clone_size: -; j_call: TRBJ2-4; cdr3_nt: TGCAGTGCACCGGGACTAGCGGGAGGTGCTGCCAAAAGCATTCAGTACTTC; cdr3_aa: CSAPGLAGGAAKSIQYF
d_call: -; v_call: TRBV4-1; clone_size: -; j_call: TRBJ2-3; cdr3_nt: TGCGCCAGCAGCCATGAGGACGATCTGGATACGCAGTATTTT; cdr3_aa: CASSHEDDLDTQYF
d_call: -; v_call: TRBV12-3/TRBV12-4; clone_size: -; j_call: TRBJ2-1; cdr3_nt: TGTGCCAGCAGTCATCAGGGGTATGAGCAGTTCTTC; cdr3_aa: CASSHQGYEQFF
d_call: -; v_call: TRBV6-1; clone_size: -; j_call: TRBJ2-7; cdr3_nt: TGTGCCAGCAGTGATCTTTTTTGGTCCTACGAGCAGTACTTC; cdr3_aa: CASSDLFWSYEQYF
d_call: -; v_call: TRBV6-6; clone_size: -; j_call: TRBJ2-5; cdr3_nt: TGTGCCAGCAGTTACGAGAATAGTTTTGAGACCCAGTACTTC; cdr3_aa: CASSYENSFETQYF
d_call: TRBD1; v_call: TRBV6-2/TRBV6-3; clone_size: few; j_call: TRBJ2-2; cdr3_nt: TGTGCCAGCAGTAGACAGGGCGGGGAGCTGTTTTTT; cdr3_aa: CASSRQGGELFF
d_call: TRBD2; v_call: TRBV20-1; clone_size: few; j_call: TRBJ2-2; cdr3_nt: TGCAGTGCTAGCCACCAGGGACTAGCGGGAGGAAACACCGGGGAGCTGTTTTTT; cdr3_aa: CSASHQGLAGGNTGELFF
d_call: -; v_call: TRBV12-3/TRBV12-4; clone_size: -; j_call: TRBJ2-1; cdr3_nt: TGTGCCGGCAGTTTGGGCAACTCCTACAATGAGCAGTTCTTC; cdr3_aa: CAGSLGNSYNEQFF
d_call: -; v_call: TRBV7-6; clone_size: -; j_call: TRBJ1-2; cdr3_nt: TGTGCAAACCGAGTGGGGCAAGAGGCCCGGGGTTACACCTTC; cdr3_aa: CANRVGQEARGYTF
d_call: -; v_call: TRBV2; clone_size: -; j_call: TRBJ2-1; cdr3_nt: TGTGCCAGCACCTCTACGGGGCCTGAGCAGTTCTTC; cdr3_aa: CASTSTGPEQFF
d_call: -; v_call: TRBV7-9; clone_size: -; j_call: TRBJ2-3; cdr3_nt: TGTGCCAGCAGCTTAGAAAAGGGCACGCAGTATTTT; cdr3_aa: CASSLEKGTQYF
d_call: -; v_call: TRBV7-3; clone_size: -; j_call: TRBJ2-7; cdr3_nt: TGTGCCAGCACCATTAGACAGCACTTAGGGAATGAGCAGTACTTC; cdr3_aa: CASTIRQHLGNEQYF
d_call: -; v_call: TRBV4-1; clone_size: -; j_call: TRBJ2-7; cdr3_nt: TGCGCCAGCAGCCAAGACCGGACAGAATACGAGCAGTACTTC; cdr3_aa: CASSQDRTEYEQYF
d_call: TRBD2; v_call: TRBV7-8; clone_size: -; j_call: TRBJ2-7; cdr3_nt: TGTGCCAGCAGCTTATCCAGGACTAGCGGGACACCCTACGAGCAGTACTTC; cdr3_aa: CASSLSRTSGTPYEQYF
d_call: -; v_call: TRBV7-3; clone_size: once; j_call: TRBJ2-7; cdr3_nt: TGTGCCAGCAGCTTACAGGCGGACCCCTCCTACAATGAGCAGTACTTC; cdr3_aa: CASSLQADPSYNEQYF
d_call: TRBD1; v_call: TRBV30; clone_size: -; j_call: TRBJ1-2; cdr3_nt: TGTGCCTGGAAGGGGTCGGACAGGGCTAACTATGGCTACATCTTC; cdr3_aa: CAWKGSDRANYGYIF
d_call: TRBD1; v_call: TRBV6-5; clone_size: -; j_call: TRBJ2-5; cdr3_nt: TGTGCCAGCAGTCAGGGGGTCCTTTCTAAGACCCAGTACTTC; cdr3_aa: CASSQGVLSKTQYF
d_call: TRBD2; v_call: TRBV20-1; clone_size: -; j_call: TRBJ2-7; cdr3_nt: TGCAGTGCTGGGGAGGGACTAGCGGCAGAGCAGTACTTC; cdr3_aa: CSAGEGLAAEQYF
d_call: TRBD2; v_call: TRBV10-3; clone_size: -; j_call: TRBJ2-3; cdr3_nt: TGTGCCGCGGGGGTAGCGGCGGATACGCAGTATTTT; cdr3_aa: CAAGVAADTQYF
d_call: -; v_call: TRBV3-1; clone_size: -; j_call: TRBJ2-3; cdr3_nt: TGTGCCAGCAGCCAAGTAATCCATACGCAGTATTTT; cdr3_aa: CASSQVIHTQYF
d_call: TRBD1; v_call: TRBV7-2; clone_size: -; j_call: TRBJ2-1; cdr3_nt: TGTGCCAGCATCTGGCAGGGGGATTACAATGAGCAGTTCTTC; cdr3_aa: CASIWQGDYNEQFF
d_call: -; v_call: TRBV10-3; clone_size: -; j_call: TRBJ1-2; cdr3_nt: TGTGCCATCAGTGAGGATCTGACTCAGAACTATGGCTACACCTTC; cdr3_aa: CAISEDLTQNYGYTF
d_call: TRBD1; v_call: TRBV10-2; clone_size: few; j_call: TRBJ1-5; cdr3_nt: TGCGCCAGCATGGGACAGAGCAATCAGCCCCAGCATTTT; cdr3_aa: CASMGQSNQPQHF
d_call: -; v_call: TRBV29-1; clone_size: many; j_call: TRBJ2-1; cdr3_nt: TGCAGCGTTGAAGATCCGGCAGGGGGGGTCTCCTACAATGAGCAGTTCTTC; cdr3_aa: CSVEDPAGGVSYNEQFF
d_call: -; v_call: TRBV7-9; clone_size: -; j_call: TRBJ1-2; cdr3_nt: TGTGCCAGCAGCTTAGCGAGCGGCAGCAGCTATGGCTACACCTTC; cdr3_aa: CASSLASGSSYGYTF
d_call: -; v_call: TRBV6-5; clone_size: -; j_call: TRBJ2-1; cdr3_nt: TGTGCCAGCAGTTACGTCAGGGGCTCCTACAATGAGCAGTTCTTC; cdr3_aa: CASSYVRGSYNEQFF